The 15 T cell receptor beta chains given below trace back to one sample, sequenced in a study of CD8+ T cells in alopecia areata (dated by TCRdb to 2017 to 2018). CD4+ cells from several biomarker-study patients were further sorted into CD25+CD127- cells. Library creation used the immunoSEQ multiplex PCR assay. RNA was extracted from all samples and reverse transcribed into cDNA as template for TCR sequencing. TCRdb re-hosts the immuneACCESS table, in-frame sequences only. Its copies lack some clones; in the studies checked, an unresolved V gene accounts for under half of them, and the cause for the rest is not known. For this sample there are roughly 40,000 clones; over 50% appear just once. About 1.7% of the sample rests with the top ten. Sample: CD4+ Tregs sorted from blood. The receptors derive from a human donor with alopecia areata.

The genes are TRBV2 and TRBJ2-7; 12 bases agree with TRBD2. This CDR3 spans 18 amino acids. Germline CDR1 SNHLY, CDR2 FYNNEI. V gave up 6 bases and J gave up 2 bases; unmatched junction bases: 14. CDR3 sequence: CASRPYPGLAGPTYEQYF. As DNA, the CDR3 is TGTGCCAGCAGACCTTACCCGGGACTAGCGGGCCCAACCTACGAGCAGTACTTC.

The table lists this clone with a few counts. The chain employs TRBV6-1 and TRBJ2-1, with 9 bases identical to TRBD1. The junction had 6 bases not matched to a gene; V was cut back by 5 bases and J by 7 bases. Germline V CDR1 and CDR2: MNHNS, SASEGT. The CDR3 sequence is 14 residues long. The CDR3 DNA sequence: TGTGCCAGCAGTATGGACAGGGGAAGGAATGAGCAGTTCTTC. Its translation is CASSMDRGRNEQFF.

The chain recombines TRBV2 with TRBJ2-1, with TRBD2 matching over 9 bases. This CDR3 region has 15 residues. Germline-derived CDR1 and CDR2 are SNHLY and FYNNEI. Losses at the gene ends were 3 bases for V and 8 bases for J; bases not matched to a gene: 8. The CDR3 DNA is TGTGCCAGCAGTGAGGGGCGGGAGGGCCTCCATGAGCAGTTCTTC. Amino acid sequence: CASSEGREGLHEQFF.

The chain is built from TRBV6-1 and TRBJ2-4; TRBD1 is a possible D gene (6 bases). The CDR3 loop spans 15 amino acids. Germline CDR1 reads MNHNS; CDR2 reads SASEGT. The germline V and J ends were trimmed by 2 bases and 0 bases, with 8 bases remaining between them. This CDR3 reads CASSEPGEAKNIQYF. The CDR3 DNA follows: TGTGCCAGCAGTGAACCAGGGGAAGCCAAAAACATTCAGTACTTC.

The chain recombines TRBV7-9 with TRBJ1-2; the D is unclear. From germline, CDR1 is SEHNR and CDR2 FQNEAQ (reference sequence). The CDR3 runs to 14 residues. V was clipped by 5 bases and J by 4 bases, with 14 bases between them. The CDR3 DNA reads as TGTGCCAGCAGCCCTCTTGGAACACTCTATGGCTACACCTTC. This encodes CASSPLGTLYGYTF.

This chain joins TRBV11-1 and TRBJ2-3; D is possibly TRBD1 (5 bases). The CDR3 extends over 16 amino acids. Germline assignment: CDR1 SGHAT and CDR2 FQDESV (reference sequence). V was clipped by 0 bases and J by 3 bases, with 13 bases between them. CDR3 in amino acids: CASSLAVSRQTDTQYF. The CDR3 bases are TGTGCCAGCAGCTTAGCAGTGAGTAGACAGACAGATACGCAGTATTTT.

The CDR3 nucleotides read TGTGCCAGCAGCCAAGAGGGGGTCGGGGAGCTGTTTTTT. Encoded protein: CASSQEGVGELFF. The genes are TRBV14 and TRBJ2-2, with D perhaps assigned TRBD1 or TRBD2 (5 bases each). Germline CDR1 and CDR2: SGHDN and FVKESK. V was clipped by 0 bases and J by 7 bases, with 6 bases between them. The CDR3 is made up of 13 amino acids.

The J gene is TRBJ2-5, the V gene TRBV7-2; D gene unclear. The germline gives CDR1 SGHTA, CDR2 FQGNSA. The V end lost 0 bases, the J end lost 4 bases, and 6 bases lay between the germline ends. There are 13 residues in the CDR3. The CDR3 is CASSLARLETQYF. The DNA for the CDR3 is TGTGCCAGCAGCTTAGCTCGGTTAGAGACCCAGTACTTC.

Only a few counts were recorded for this clone. The V call is TRBV27, the J call TRBJ2-1, with 11 bases that match TRBD2. The V gene end was trimmed by 3 bases and the J gene end by 8 bases; junction bases not matched to a gene: 12. Germline CDR1 is MNHEY and CDR2 is SMNVEV (reference sequence). The CDR3 has 17 residues. DNA for the CDR3: TGTGCCAGCAGTTTCGTCCGTAGCGGGAGGGCCCCCGATGAGCAGTTCTTC. Amino acid sequence: CASSFVRSGRAPDEQFF.

The rearrangement uses TRBV18 and TRBJ2-7; D unresolved. CDR3 size: 13 residues. V gave up 5 bases and J gave up 5 bases, with 13 bases separating them. Germline CDR1 reads KGHSH; CDR2 reads LQKENI. Written as DNA, the CDR3 is TGTGCCAGCTCAGAACAGAGTCCCCACGAGCAGTACTTC. Translated: CASSEQSPHEQYF. Using reference TRBV18 and TRBJ2-7 for the parts outside the CDR3, the full variable domain is NAGVMQNPRHLVRRRGQEARLRCSPMKGHSHVYWYRQLPEEGLKFMVYLQKENIIDESGMPKERFSAEFPKEGPSILRIQQVVRGDSAAYFCASSEQSPHEQYFGPGTRLTVT.

The chain joins TRBV10-3 to TRBJ1-1; 7 bases are a match to TRBD1. Trimming took 4 bases from V and 1 from J; bases not matched to a gene: 3. Germline V gives CDR1 ENHRY, CDR2 SYGVKD. This CDR3 is 14 amino acids long. The CDR3 reads CAISGRTGNTEAFF. CDR3 in DNA: TGTGCCATCAGTGGGAGGACAGGGAACACTGAAGCTTTCTTT.

The J gene is TRBJ2-1, the V gene TRBV4-1; D unresolved. The V and J ends lost 0 bases and 9 bases respectively, with 6 bases between them. The CDR3 consists of 12 residues. CDR1 and CDR2 from the germline V gene are MGHRA and YSYEKL. The CDR3 here is CASSQDYGEQFF. As DNA, the CDR3 is TGCGCCAGCAGCCAAGATTATGGTGAGCAGTTCTTC.

This clone was seen a few times. The chain links TRBV7-2 to TRBJ1-1, with D perhaps TRBD1 (5 bases). V was shortened by 3 bases and J by 4 bases, with 12 bases between the two germline ends. The CDR3 has 14 residues. Germline V gene lookup returns CDR1 SGHTA and CDR2 FQGNSA. CDR3 DNA: TGTGCCAGCAGCTTGCGAGGGGTTAGCACTGAAGCTTTCTTT. Translation gives CASSLRGVSTEAFF.

The chain links TRBV7-8 to TRBJ2-3, with 10 bases fitting TRBD2. The CDR3 extends over 17 amino acids. Germline assignment: CDR1 SGHVS and CDR2 FQNEAQ. With V trimmed by 5 bases and J by 3 bases, 11 bases remained unmatched. In DNA form, the CDR3 reads TGTGCCAGCAGCCGAAAACTAGCGGGGACTGGGACAGATACGCAGTATTTT. Translating gives CASSRKLAGTGTDTQYF.

The rearrangement links TRBV29-1 to TRBJ2-4; D possibly corresponds to TRBD2 (6 bases). The CDR3 totals 13 residues. Germline-derived CDR1 and CDR2 are SQVTM and ANQGSEA. The V end was cut by 6 bases, the J end by 1 base, with 10 bases between. CDR3 protein: CSVRRGAKNIQYF. In nucleotides, the CDR3 is TGCAGCGTCAGACGGGGGGCCAAAAACATTCAGTACTTC.